This T cell receptor (beta chain) derives from a study of blood T cells in healthy people across ages. Study-wide background: T cells yielded about one barcoded beta molecule per two cells through template switching. Study-level results: Both naive CD4+ cell counts and diversity were greater in long-lived donors than in aged donors. Higher naive T cell percentage went strongly together with higher TCR beta diversity.

Primers used in a second PCR of about 6 to 11 cycles were a sample-barcoded 5' primer and a J-beta primer mix. TCRdb re-called the 5' RACE reads with MiXCR, one entry per CDR3 protein. The data show fewer than 2 million distinct CDR3 sequences, with 35% to 50% seen just once and about 23% held by the top ten. Points on this clonotype: Its antigen is still unknown.

V was pared by 6 bases and J by 1 base, with 15 bases between. Germline V gene sequence: CDR1 SNHLY, CDR2 FYNNEI. The CDR3 totals 15 residues. Donation came from healthy Caucasian individuals in Russia who were aged roughly 6 to 95. Specimen: blood. V usage is TRBV2 and J usage is TRBJ1-1; maybe TRBD1 (6 bases). The TCR originated in a human donor in good health. This CDR3 is CASSVGGAGNTEAFF. CDR3 coding DNA: TGTGCCAGCAGCGTTGGGGGGGCAGGGAACACTGAAGCTTTCTTT.